The text below deals with one TCR beta chain. This clonotype was counted many times. The antigen it binds to is not known. No quality values exist for individual bases; no much larger clone is one base distant. Sequencing instrument: Illumina NovaSeq 6000. TCRalpha and TCRbeta cDNA libraries were constructed by 5'RACE with constant-segment primers, with sample barcodes and unique molecular identifiers being introduced. RNA was extracted from every sample with Trizol reagent. Library amplification was performed in two PCR steps, and a second sample barcode and Illumina TruSeq adapters were introduced in the second step. The libraries were sequenced on an Illumina NovaSeq using 2 x 150 bp paired-end reads. As for the authors' bioinformatics: The reads were demultiplexed and collapsed into UMI-guided consensus sequences using migec v1.2.7. Using mixcr v2.1.11, UMI consensuses were aligned to TRA and TRB V and J templates and then assembled into clonotypes. A clonotype was counted as expanded or contracted only if both edgeR and NoisET called the change significant, with noise models trained on biological replicates. edgeR calls used a false discovery rate-adjusted p below 0.01 and a log2 fold-change threshold of 1. As an exploratory analysis of dynamics, max-normalized trajectories of the 1000 most abundant clonotypes were examined with PCA combined with hierarchical clustering. Each responding clone was given a CD4 or CD8 phenotype based on the CD4+ and CD8+ repertoires, which had been sequenced separately. In-frame beta chains were kept once TCRdb had trimmed the public reads at Q25 with fastp and called clones with MiXCR. Rows merge per CDR3 protein into single entries with the most common DNA and genes. These V and J calls rely on TCRdb rather than the paper's analysis. The sample has about 50,000 distinct CDR3 sequences on record, about 7.3% of them singletons. Of the sample, roughly 1.5% is held by the ten largest clones.

These data originate in a study of T-cell memory formation after mild COVID-19 (dated by TCRdb to the early 2020s). Concerning the study at large: Most TCR sequence clusters were specific to one of the two donors. In a couple of donors, T-cell clones that expanded and contracted after mild COVID-19 were tracked by sequencing TCRalpha and TCRbeta repertoires over time. The cohort comprised two young, previously healthy adult volunteers, one female and one male. Overall study results and their limits: The study covered only a couple of mild cases, and larger cohorts including severe cases with pre-infection samples were considered necessary. Contracting CD4+ clones appeared mostly in the CM and EM memory subsets, whereas CD8+ clones were enriched in EMRA. Some responding clones were found in pre-infection memory, which suggests that pre-existing cross-reactive memory T cells took part in the SARS-CoV-2 response. Whether the second-wave clones peaking on day 37 were SARS-CoV-2 specific was not confirmed. Clones contracting from day 15 to 85 had balanced CD4/CD8 phenotypes, while a second wave expanding from day 15 to 37 was biased towards CD4+.

Ficoll-Paque density gradient centrifugation was the method used to isolate PBMCs. The germline V gene gives CDR1 as SGHVS and CDR2 as FNYEAQ. Its CDR3 holds 17 amino acids, cysteine through phenylalanine. The sequence is cut down to CDR3 DNA, 51 bases in frame from base 1. Cut back by 1 base and 0 bases, the V and J ends lie 13 bases apart. The source material was PBMCs or a T cell subset sorted from them (not recorded which). This receptor was obtained from a man aged 18 to 35 who had mild COVID-19 (a few samples of this study predate the infection). The sample titles of this study are shuffled in the database, so cell type and time point are left out; the donor was told from shared clones. The chain uses TRBV7-6 and TRBJ1-5, with the D segment identity uncertain. This receptor carries the CDR3 CASSLGGSGYSNQPQHF. In nucleotide form, the sequence is TGTGCCAGCAGCTTAGGTGGGAGCGGGTATAGCAATCAGCCCCAGCATTTT.